These 21 T cell receptor beta chains originate from one sample sequenced in a study of tumor-infiltrating lymphocytes in primary liver carcinoma (dated by TCRdb to the late 2010s). Without any cell sorting, total RNA and DNA were extracted together from approximately 20-30 mg of bulk tissue using the AllPrep DNA/RNA mini kit. TCRdb lists the instrument as Illumina HiSeq 2500. Starting from about 500 ng total RNA, TCRbeta-specific cDNA was produced by reverse transcription with a constant-region primer and ProtoScript II reverse transcriptase. The TCRbeta libraries were prepared through three rounds of nested multiplex PCR following a slightly modified ARM-PCR procedure. Multiplex TRBV1-TRBV30 forward primers and a Cbeta reverse primer were used in the first two PCR rounds, each of which was run for around 10 cycles. TCRdb ran its own pipeline on the public reads, namely fastp trimming at Q25 and MiXCR clone calling, and kept in-frame beta chains. When rows share a CDR3 protein, they turn into one entry using the most common DNA and genes. Within this sample are 90,000 to 150,000 distinct CDR3 sequences, with approximately 71% of them counted one time only. 8.1% of the sample goes to the ten largest clones.

Sequencing used tumor-adjacent normal liver tissue. These receptors were collected from a woman aged 55-70 years with primary liver carcinoma and hepatitis B virus infection.

To note about this clonotype: Its ends do not fully match the called genes, so a read error is possible. J is TRBJ2-1 and V is TRBV10-3; D gene unclear. From germline, CDR1 is ENHRY and CDR2 SYGVKD. The CDR3 has 11 residues. The CDR3 region is CVIQNNNEQFF. The DNA of the CDR3 is TGTGTCATCCAGAACAACAATGAGCAGTTCTTC.

As regards this clonotype: A much more abundant neighbour one base away suggests this may be a read error. This sequence joins TRBV7-9 and TRBJ2-3, with D uncertain. CDR1 and CDR2 from the germline V gene are SEHNR and FQNEAQ (reference sequence). The CDR3 contains 13 residues. This CDR3 is CASSTTVTYTQYF. CDR3 DNA sequence: TGTGCCAGCAGCACAACCGTCACATATACGCAGTATTTT.

The rearrangement joins TRBV12-3 or TRBV12-4 to TRBJ2-7; D uncertain. This CDR3 spans 13 amino acids. The V end was cut by 5 bases, the J end by 3 bases, with 11 bases between. CDR3 loop: CASSPRRRYEQYF. In nucleotides, the CDR3 is TGTGCCAGCAGTCCCCGACGTCGCTACGAGCAGTACTTC.

This clonotype was recorded a few times. One base away lies a much larger clone, so this may be a sequencing read error. This chain connects TRBV7-8 to TRBJ2-2, with D perhaps TRBD2 (7 bases). CDR3 length: 17 amino acids. The V gene lost 6 bases and the J gene lost 3 bases, with 20 bases spanning the gap. Germline V lookup: CDR1 SGHVS, CDR2 FQNEAQ. The CDR3 region has the DNA TGTGCCAGCAGGTCCCGGGCCCGGGGGGCAGACACCGGGGAGCTGTTTTTT. Its translation is CASRSRARGADTGELFF.

This clonotype showed up many times. The chain couples TRBV6-1 to TRBJ2-1; a possible D gene is TRBD2 (6 bases). Germline lookup yields CDR1 MNHNS and CDR2 SASEGT. The CDR3 loop spans 14 amino acids. The V and J ends lost 2 bases and 6 bases respectively, with 11 bases between them. The CDR3 DNA sequence: TGTGCCAGCAGTGAACGGGAGTGGCCCAATGAGCAGTTCTTC. Translation gives CASSEREWPNEQFF.

This clonotype has a handful of counts. The CDR3 region has the DNA TGTGCCAGCAGCGACAGGGGGGGGTTCTCCTACAATGAGCAGTTCTTC. This encodes CASSDRGGFSYNEQFF. The chain joins TRBV7-9 to TRBJ2-1; 9 bases map to TRBD1. The CDR3 is made up of 16 amino acids. Germline V gives CDR1 SEHNR, CDR2 FQNEAQ (reference sequence). The V gene end was trimmed by 5 bases and the J gene end by 0 bases; junction bases not matched to a gene: 5.

Comment on this clonotype: At one boundary the junction diverges from the germline segment, which might be a read error. The chain combines TRBV6-1 with TRBJ1-2; TRBD1 is a possible D gene (5 bases). The CDR3 is made up of 15 amino acids. Germline CDR1 is MNHNS and CDR2 is SASEGT. CDR3: CAGSEADSGSYGYAF. For the CDR3, the DNA is TGTGCCGGCAGTGAAGCAGACTCAGGGTCCTATGGCTACGCCTTC.

Regarding this clonotype: Since a much larger clone is just one base distant, this may be a read error. The J gene is TRBJ1-2, the V gene TRBV6-2 or TRBV6-3; D gene unclear. CDR3 length equals 13 residues. Germline V lookup: CDR1 MNHEY, CDR2 SVGEGT. The CDR3 DNA reads TGTGCCAGCACCGCCGGGGTGAACTATGGCCACACCTTC. Protein product: CASTAGVNYGHTF.

About this clonotype itself: One end of the junction is discordant with germline, which a read error may explain. This chain links TRBV12-3 or TRBV12-4 with TRBJ2-1; 9 nucleotides match TRBD2. The CDR3 extends over 18 amino acids. In nucleotides, the CDR3 is TGTGTCAGCAGTTTAGAGGCAGGGCCGGGACTAGCATACAATGAGCAATTCTTC. Amino acid sequence: CVSSLEAGPGLAYNEQFF.

Concerning this clonotype itself: Since no conserved phenylalanine or tryptophan closes the CDR3, a read error is the likely cause. V is TRBV6-2 or TRBV6-3 and J is TRBJ2-3; TRBD2 agrees at 8 bases. Germline trimming cut 4 bases from V and 3 bases from J; bases unmatched to any gene: 6. Germline V CDR1 and CDR2: MNHEY, SVGEGT. This CDR3 comprises 15 residues. CDR3 loop: CASSWSGSTTDTQYS. The CDR3 DNA sequence: TGTGCCAGCAGTTGGAGCGGGAGTACTACAGATACGCAGTATTCT.

In regard to this clonotype: This may be a read error: a much more frequent sequence differs by one nucleotide. The chain carries TRBV28 and TRBJ2-3, with D uncertain. The CDR3 sequence is 12 residues long. Germline V gives CDR1 MDHEN, CDR2 SYDVKM. This CDR3 is CASGFGADTQYF. The CDR3 DNA sequence: TGTGCCAGCGGTTTTGGCGCGGATACGCAGTATTTT.

The chain employs TRBV13 and TRBJ2-7; D is perhaps TRBD2 (5 bases). V lost 5 bases and J lost 7, with 21 bases in between. This CDR3 region has 15 residues. The V gene's germline CDR1 is PRHDT and CDR2 FYEKMQ (reference sequence). The CDR3 DNA is TGTGCCAGCAGCGCCGATGGAGGCAGACTACAGGAGCAGTACTTC. Translated: CASSADGGRLQEQYF.

For this clonotype: One end of the junction varies from germline; a read error may be responsible. This sequence joins TRBV12-3 or TRBV12-4 and TRBJ1-1, with TRBD1 as a possible D gene (5 bases). The CDR3 has 14 amino acids. The CDR3 region has the DNA TGTGCCAGCATCCCCGGGGGGGGATACACTGAAGTTTTCTTT. It translates to CASIPGGGYTEVFF.

Points on this clonotype: Here the CDR3 omits its conserved ending phenylalanine or tryptophan, so a read error is the likely source. It is unclear where the CDR3 begins or ends on the DNA, so no DNA is shown, and the CDR3 is as TCRdb lists it. This chain connects TRBV11-3 to TRBJ2-1; TRBD2, the table's D call, was not compared with the DNA. Counting both end residues, the CDR3 totals 12 amino acids. The germline gives CDR1 SGHNT, CDR2 YENEEA. CDR3 amino acids: CPSSTRGGSLFL.

This clonotype has ten or more counts. The V call is TRBV6-2 or TRBV6-3, the J call TRBJ2-7; 9 bases line up with TRBD2. V lost 0 bases, J lost 5 bases, and 11 bases stayed unmatched. Germline CDR1 is MNHEY and CDR2 is SVGEGT. This CDR3 spans 17 amino acids. This CDR3 is CASSYSTVSGSWHEQYF. The CDR3 coding sequence is TGTGCCAGCAGTTACTCGACCGTTAGCGGGAGTTGGCACGAGCAGTACTTC.

Comment on this clonotype: One end of the junction is discordant with germline, which a read error may explain. The rearrangement links TRBV4-1 to TRBJ2-1; perhaps TRBD2 as D (7 bases). Germline values: CDR1 MGHRA, CDR2 YSYEKL. The CDR3 extends over 13 amino acids. The CDR3 nucleotides are TGTGCCAGCAGACAACGGGGGGCTAATGAGCAGTTCTTC. Residues: CASRQRGANEQFF.

To note about this clonotype: A much larger clone differs from this one at a single base, so this may be a read error. The rearrangement uses TRBV11-2 and TRBJ2-5, with D perhaps matching TRBD2 (7 bases). Per the germline V gene, CDR1 is SGHAT and CDR2 is FQNNGV. V was shortened by 5 bases and J by 9 bases, with 22 bases between the two germline ends. The CDR3 has 15 amino acids. The CDR3 reads CASSPVGGVPESQYF. For the CDR3, the DNA is TGTGCCAGCAGCCCCGTAGGGGGGGTCCCCGAGTCCCAGTACTTC.

As regards this clonotype: The junction differs from germline at one of its ends, possibly a read error. The chain joins TRBV12-3 or TRBV12-4 to TRBJ2-2, with D hard to call. The length of the CDR3 is 13 residues. Here the CDR3 DNA reads TGTGCAAGCAGCCCAGGCAACACCGGGGAGCTGTTTTTT. Translation: CASSPGNTGELFF.

The genes are TRBV12-3 or TRBV12-4 and TRBJ2-2; a weak D match, TRBD2 (6 bases). CDR3 length equals 15 residues. The DNA for the CDR3 is TGTGCAAGCGAAGGGCTAGCGCCGAACACCGGGGAGCTGTTTTTT. This translates into CASEGLAPNTGELFF.

For this clonotype: The germline gene is not matched at one end of the junction; a read error may be the cause. The chain combines TRBV28 with TRBJ2-3; tentative D call: TRBD2 (6 bases). CDR3 length: 15 residues. The V gene's germline CDR1 is MDHEN and CDR2 SYDVKM. The CDR3 bases are TGTGTCAGCACCCCCGGCGGGGCCTACACAGATACGCAGTATTTT. Translating gives CVSTPGGAYTDTQYF.

The rearrangement links TRBV2 to TRBJ2-1; D may be TRBD2 (5 bases). The CDR3 sequence is 13 residues long. V dropped 6 bases and J dropped 9 bases, with 15 bases sitting between them. The germline gives CDR1 SNHLY, CDR2 FYNNEI. The CDR3 protein is CASRSPGSPEQFF. In DNA, the CDR3 is TGTGCCAGCAGATCCCCGGGATCCCCTGAGCAGTTCTTC.